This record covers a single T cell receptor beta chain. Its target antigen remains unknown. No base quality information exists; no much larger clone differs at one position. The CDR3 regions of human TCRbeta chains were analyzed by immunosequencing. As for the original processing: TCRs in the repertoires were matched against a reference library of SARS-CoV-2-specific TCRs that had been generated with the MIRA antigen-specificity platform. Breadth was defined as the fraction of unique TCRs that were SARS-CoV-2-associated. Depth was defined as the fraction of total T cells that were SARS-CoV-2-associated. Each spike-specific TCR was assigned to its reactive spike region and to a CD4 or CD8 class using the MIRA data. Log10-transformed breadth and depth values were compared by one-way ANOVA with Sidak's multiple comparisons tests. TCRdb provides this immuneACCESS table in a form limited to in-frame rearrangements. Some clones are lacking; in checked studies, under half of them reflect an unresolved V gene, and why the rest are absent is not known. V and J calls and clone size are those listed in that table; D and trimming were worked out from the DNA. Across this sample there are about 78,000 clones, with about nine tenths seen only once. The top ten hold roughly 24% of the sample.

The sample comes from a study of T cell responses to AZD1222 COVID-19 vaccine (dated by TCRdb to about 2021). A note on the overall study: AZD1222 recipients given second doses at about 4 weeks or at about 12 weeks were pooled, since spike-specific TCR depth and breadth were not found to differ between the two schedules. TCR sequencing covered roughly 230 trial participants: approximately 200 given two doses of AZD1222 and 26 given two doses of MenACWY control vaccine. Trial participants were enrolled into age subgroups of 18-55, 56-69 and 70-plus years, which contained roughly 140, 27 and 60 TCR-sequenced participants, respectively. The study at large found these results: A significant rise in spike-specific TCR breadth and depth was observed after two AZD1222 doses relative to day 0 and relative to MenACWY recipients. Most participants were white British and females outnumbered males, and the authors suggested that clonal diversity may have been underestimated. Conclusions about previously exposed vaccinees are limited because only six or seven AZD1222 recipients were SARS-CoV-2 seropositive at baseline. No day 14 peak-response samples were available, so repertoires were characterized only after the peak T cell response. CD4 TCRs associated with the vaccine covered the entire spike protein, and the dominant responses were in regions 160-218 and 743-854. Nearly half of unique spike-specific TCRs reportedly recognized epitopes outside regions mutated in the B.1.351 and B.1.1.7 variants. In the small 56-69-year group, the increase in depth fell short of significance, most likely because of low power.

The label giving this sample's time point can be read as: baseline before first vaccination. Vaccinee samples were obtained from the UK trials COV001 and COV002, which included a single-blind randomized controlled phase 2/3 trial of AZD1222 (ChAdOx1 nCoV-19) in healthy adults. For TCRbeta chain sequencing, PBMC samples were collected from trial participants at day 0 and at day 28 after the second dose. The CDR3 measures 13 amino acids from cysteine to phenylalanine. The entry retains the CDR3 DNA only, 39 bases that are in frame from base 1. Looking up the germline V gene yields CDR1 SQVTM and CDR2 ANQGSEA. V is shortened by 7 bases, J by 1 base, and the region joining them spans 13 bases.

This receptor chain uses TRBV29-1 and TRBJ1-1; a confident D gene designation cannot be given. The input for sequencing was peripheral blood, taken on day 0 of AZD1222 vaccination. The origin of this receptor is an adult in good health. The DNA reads TGCAGCGGCCGCGGGGTCGCGAACACTGAAGCTTTCTTT. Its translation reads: CSGRGVANTEAFF.